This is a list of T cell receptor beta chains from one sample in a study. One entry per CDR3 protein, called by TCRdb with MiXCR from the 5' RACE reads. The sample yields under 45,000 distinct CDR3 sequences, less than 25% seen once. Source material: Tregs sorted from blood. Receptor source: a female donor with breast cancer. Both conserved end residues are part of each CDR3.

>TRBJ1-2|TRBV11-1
CASSFTGTPNYGYTF
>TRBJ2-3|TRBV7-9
CASSFWFGGTDTQYF
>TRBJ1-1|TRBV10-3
CAISGRDTADSEAFF
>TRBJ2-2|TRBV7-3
CASSPSWGGGTGELFF
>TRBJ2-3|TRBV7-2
CASSLTVSRGTDTQYF
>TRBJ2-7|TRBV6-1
CASRAAFYEQYF
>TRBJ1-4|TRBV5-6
CASSSGTEEGSEKLFF
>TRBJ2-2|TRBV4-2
CASSQDPGWRTGELFF
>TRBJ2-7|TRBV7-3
CASSLYAGAGYEQYF
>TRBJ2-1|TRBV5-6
CASSSWGLSNEQFF
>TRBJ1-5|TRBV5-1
CASSLAPGQPQHF
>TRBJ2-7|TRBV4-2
CASRGGNSEQYF
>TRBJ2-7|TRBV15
CATSRDTRPSEQYF
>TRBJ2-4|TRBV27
CASSLDGKNIQYF
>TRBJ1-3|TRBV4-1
CASSQAGTGNTIYF
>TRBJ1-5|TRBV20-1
CSARSGTVLSNQPQHF
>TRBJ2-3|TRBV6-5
CASSPFRGSPTDTQYF
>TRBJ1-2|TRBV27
CASSKTGLHGYTF
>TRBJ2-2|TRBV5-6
CASSPGTVTGELFF
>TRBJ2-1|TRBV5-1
CASRRIPRNDNYNEQFF
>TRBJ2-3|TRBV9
CASSVAGGGGTDTQYF
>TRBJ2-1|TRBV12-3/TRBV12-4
CASSFGWDSYNEQFF
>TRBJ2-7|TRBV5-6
CASSRGGRYEQYF
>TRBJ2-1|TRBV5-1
CASTPRAPSPEQFF
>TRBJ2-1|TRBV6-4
CASSDSSSVGGEINEQSF
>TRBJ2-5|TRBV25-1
CASKGGLEAQYF
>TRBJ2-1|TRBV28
CASSLVGHEQFF
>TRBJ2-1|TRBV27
CASSLSRDTYNEQFF
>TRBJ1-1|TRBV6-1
CASSPRYRQGQIEAFF
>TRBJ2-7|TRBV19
CASSSLSDGYEQYF
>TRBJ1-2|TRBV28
CASSSPSDGASYGYTF
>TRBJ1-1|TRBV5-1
CASSLGTFYTEAFF